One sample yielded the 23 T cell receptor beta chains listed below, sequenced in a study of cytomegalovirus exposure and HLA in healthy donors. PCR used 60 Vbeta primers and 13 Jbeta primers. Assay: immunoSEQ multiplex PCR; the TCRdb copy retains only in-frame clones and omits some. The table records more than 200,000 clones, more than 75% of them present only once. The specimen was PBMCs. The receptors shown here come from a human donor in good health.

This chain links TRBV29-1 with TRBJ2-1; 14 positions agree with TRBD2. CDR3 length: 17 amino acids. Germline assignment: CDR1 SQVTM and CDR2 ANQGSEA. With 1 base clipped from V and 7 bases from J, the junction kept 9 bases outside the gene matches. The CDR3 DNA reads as TGCAGCGTTGAAGGGACTAGCGGGAGGTATATCTGGAATGAGCAGTTCTTC. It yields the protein CSVEGTSGRYIWNEQFF.

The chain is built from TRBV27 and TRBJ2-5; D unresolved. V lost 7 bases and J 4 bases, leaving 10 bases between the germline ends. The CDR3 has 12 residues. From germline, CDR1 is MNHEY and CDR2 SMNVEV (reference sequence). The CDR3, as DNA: TGTGCCAGCAAGAGCTCTGGAGAGACCCAGTACTTC. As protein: CASKSSGETQYF.

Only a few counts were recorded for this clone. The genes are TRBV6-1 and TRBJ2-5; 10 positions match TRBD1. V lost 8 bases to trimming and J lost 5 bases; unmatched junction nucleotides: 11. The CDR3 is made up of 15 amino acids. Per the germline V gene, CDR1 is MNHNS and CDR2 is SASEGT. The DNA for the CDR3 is TGTGCCAGCGTGAGGGGGACAGGGGTGACGGAGACCCAGTACTTC. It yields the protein CASVRGTGVTETQYF.

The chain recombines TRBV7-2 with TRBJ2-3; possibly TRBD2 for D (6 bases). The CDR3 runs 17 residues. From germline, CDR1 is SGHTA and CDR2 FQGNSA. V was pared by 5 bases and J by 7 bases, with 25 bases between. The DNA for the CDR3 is TGTGCCAGCAGCAGCAACCCCTCTAGCGCCTCTGGGAATACGCAGTATTTT. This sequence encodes CASSSNPSSASGNTQYF.

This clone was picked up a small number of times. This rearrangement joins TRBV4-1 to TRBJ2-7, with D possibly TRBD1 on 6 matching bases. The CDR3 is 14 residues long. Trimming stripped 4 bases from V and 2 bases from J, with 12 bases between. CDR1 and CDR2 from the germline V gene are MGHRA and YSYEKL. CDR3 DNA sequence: TGCGCCAGCAGCCTGGACAGCCAAACCTACGAGCAGTACTTC. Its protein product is CASSLDSQTYEQYF.

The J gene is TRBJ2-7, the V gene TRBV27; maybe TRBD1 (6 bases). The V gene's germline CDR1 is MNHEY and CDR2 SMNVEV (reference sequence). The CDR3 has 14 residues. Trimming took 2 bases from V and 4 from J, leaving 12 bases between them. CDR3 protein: CASSLVTGTYEQYF. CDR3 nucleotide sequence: TGTGCCAGCAGTTTAGTCACAGGGACATACGAGCAGTACTTC.

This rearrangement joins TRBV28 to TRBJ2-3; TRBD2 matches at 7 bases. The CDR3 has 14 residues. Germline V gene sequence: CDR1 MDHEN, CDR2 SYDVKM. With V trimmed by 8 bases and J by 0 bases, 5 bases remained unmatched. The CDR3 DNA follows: TGTGCCAGCCGCCCCGGGGGGAGCACAGATACGCAGTATTTT. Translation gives CASRPGGSTDTQYF.

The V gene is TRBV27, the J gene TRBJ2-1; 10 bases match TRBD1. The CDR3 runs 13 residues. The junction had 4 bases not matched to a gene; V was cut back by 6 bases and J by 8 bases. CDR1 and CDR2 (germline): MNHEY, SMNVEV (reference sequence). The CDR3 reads CASSRDRGDEQFF. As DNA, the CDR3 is TGTGCCAGCAGCCGGGACAGGGGCGATGAGCAGTTCTTC.

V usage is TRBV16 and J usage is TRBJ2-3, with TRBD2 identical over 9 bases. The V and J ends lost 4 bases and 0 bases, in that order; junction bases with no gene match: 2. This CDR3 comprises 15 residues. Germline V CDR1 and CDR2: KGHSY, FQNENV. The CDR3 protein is CASSLLAGSTDTQYF. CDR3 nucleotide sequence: TGTGCCAGCAGCCTCCTAGCGGGGAGCACAGATACGCAGTATTTT.

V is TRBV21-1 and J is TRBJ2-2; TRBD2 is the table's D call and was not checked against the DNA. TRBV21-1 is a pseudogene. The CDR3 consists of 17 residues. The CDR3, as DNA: TGTGCCAGCAGCAAAGTTGGGACTAGCGGGAGGGTCGGGGAGCTGTTTTTT. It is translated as CASSKVGTSGRVGELFF.

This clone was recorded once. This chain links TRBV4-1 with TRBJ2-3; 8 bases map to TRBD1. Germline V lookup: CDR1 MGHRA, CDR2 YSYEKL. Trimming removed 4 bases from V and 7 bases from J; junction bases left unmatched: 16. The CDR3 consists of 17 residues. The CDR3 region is CASSPPTPGQVLNTQYF. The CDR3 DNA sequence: TGCGCCAGCAGCCCCCCCACGCCGGGACAGGTCCTAAATACGCAGTATTTT.

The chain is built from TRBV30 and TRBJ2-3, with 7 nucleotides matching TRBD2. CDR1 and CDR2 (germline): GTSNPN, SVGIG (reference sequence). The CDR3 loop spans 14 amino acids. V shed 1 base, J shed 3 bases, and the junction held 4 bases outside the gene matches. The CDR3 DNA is TGTGCCTGGAGTGCGACTAGCTTTACAGATACGCAGTATTTT. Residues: CAWSATSFTDTQYF.

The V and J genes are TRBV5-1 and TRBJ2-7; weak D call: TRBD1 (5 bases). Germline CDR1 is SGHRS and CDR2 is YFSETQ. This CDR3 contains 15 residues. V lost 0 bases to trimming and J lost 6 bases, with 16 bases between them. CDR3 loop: CASSLGEGDRSEQYF. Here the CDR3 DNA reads TGCGCCAGCAGCTTGGGGGAAGGGGATCGAAGCGAGCAGTACTTC. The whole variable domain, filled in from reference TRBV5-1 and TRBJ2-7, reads KAGVTQTPRYLIKTRGQQVTLSCSPISGHRSVSWYQQTPGQGLQFLFEYFSETQRNKGNFPGRFSGRQFSNSRSEMNVSTLELGDSALYLCASSLGEGDRSEQYFGPGTRLTVT.

For the CDR3, the DNA is TGTGCCAGTAGTCCGCGACTAGCGGGAGGGTCCTCCTACGAGCAGTACTTC. The encoded protein is CASSPRLAGGSSYEQYF. The chain combines TRBV19 with TRBJ2-7; 14 bases match TRBD2. CDR3 length: 17 residues. The V and J ends lost 5 bases and 0 bases, in that order; junction bases with no gene match: 6. Germline V lookup: CDR1 LNHDA, CDR2 SQIVND (reference sequence).

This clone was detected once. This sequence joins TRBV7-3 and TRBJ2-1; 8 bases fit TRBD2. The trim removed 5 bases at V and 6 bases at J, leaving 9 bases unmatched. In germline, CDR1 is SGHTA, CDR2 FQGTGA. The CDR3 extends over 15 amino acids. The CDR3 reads CASSPSGLDGNEQFF. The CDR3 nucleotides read TGTGCCAGCAGCCCCTCGGGACTAGACGGCAATGAGCAGTTCTTC.

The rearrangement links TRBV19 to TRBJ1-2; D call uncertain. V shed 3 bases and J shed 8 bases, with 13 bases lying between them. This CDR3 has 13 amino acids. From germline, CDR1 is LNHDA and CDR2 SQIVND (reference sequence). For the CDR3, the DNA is TGTGCCAGTAGTATCGCGGACCCGGGGGGCTACACCTTC. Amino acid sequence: CASSIADPGGYTF.

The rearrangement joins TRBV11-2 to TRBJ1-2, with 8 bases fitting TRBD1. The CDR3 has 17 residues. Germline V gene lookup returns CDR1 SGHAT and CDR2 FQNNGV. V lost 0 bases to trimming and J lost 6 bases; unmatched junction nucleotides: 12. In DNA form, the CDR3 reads TGTGCCAGCAGCTTAGATATAGGCTGGACAGGGAAGGATGGCTACACCTTC. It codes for CASSLDIGWTGKDGYTF.

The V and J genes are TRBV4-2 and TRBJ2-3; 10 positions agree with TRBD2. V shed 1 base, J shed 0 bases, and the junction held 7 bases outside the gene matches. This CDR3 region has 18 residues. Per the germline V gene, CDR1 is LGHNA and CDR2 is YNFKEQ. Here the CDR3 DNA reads TGTGCCAGCAGCCAAGCAAGAGGACTAGCGGTTAGCACAGATACGCAGTATTTT. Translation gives CASSQARGLAVSTDTQYF.

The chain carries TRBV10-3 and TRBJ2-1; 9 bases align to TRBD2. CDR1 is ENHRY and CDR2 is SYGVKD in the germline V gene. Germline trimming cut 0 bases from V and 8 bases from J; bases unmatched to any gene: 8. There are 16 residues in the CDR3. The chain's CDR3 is CAISESGSGSGDEQFF. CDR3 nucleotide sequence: TGTGCCATCAGTGAGTCGGGTAGCGGGAGTGGGGATGAGCAGTTCTTC.

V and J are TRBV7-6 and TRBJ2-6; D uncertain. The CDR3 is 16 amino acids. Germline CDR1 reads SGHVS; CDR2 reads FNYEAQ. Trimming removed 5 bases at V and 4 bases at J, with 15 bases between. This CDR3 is CASSPPPFEGANVLTF. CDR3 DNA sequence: TGTGCCAGCAGCCCACCTCCGTTTGAGGGGGCCAACGTCCTGACTTTC.

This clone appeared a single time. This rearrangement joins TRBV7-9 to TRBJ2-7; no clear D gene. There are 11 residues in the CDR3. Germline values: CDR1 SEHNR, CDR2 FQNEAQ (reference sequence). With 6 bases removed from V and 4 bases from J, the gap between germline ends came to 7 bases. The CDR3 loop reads CASSNNYEQYF. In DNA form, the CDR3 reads TGTGCCAGCAGTAATAATTACGAGCAGTACTTC. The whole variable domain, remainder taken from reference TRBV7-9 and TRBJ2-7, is DTGVSQNPRHKITKRGQNVTFRCDPISEHNRLYWYRQTLGQGPEFLTYFQNEAQLEKSRLLSDRFSAERPKGSFSTLEIQRTEQGDSAMYLCASSNNYEQYFGPGTRLTVT.

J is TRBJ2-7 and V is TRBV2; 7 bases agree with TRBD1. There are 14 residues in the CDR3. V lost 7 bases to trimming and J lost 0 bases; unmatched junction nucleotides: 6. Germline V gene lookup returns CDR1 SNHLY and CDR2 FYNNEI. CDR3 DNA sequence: TGTGCCAGCAAACTACAGGGGAGCTCCTACGAGCAGTACTTC. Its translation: CASKLQGSSYEQYF.

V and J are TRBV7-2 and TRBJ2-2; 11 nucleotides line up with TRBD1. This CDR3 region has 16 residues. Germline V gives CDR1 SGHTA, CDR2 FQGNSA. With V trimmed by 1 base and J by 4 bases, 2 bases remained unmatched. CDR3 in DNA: TGTGCCAGCAGCTTAGGGACAGGGGGCCGCACCGGGGAGCTGTTTTTT. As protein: CASSLGTGGRTGELFF.